The subject of this entry is one TCR beta chain. V was shortened by 5 bases and J by 7 bases, with 9 bases between the two germline ends. This CDR3 is built from 11 residues. The germline CDR1 and CDR2 sequences are PRHDT and FYEKMQ (reference sequence). The data were produced by immunoSEQ multiplex PCR, yet TCRdb's version contains in-frame clones alone and is incomplete. The data show under 20,000 clones, about 83% seen once. The record originates from a study of T cell changes during pregnancy in multiple sclerosis. The receptor comes from a female donor in good health, enrolled as a control in a pregnancy study. This specimen was CD8+ T cells from peripheral blood mononuclear cells, taken in the second trimester of pregnancy. The chain couples TRBV13 to TRBJ2-7, with D possibly matching TRBD2 (6 bases). The CDR3 sequence is CASSLGGEQYF. The CDR3 DNA reads as TGTGCCAGCAGCCTCGGGGGTGAGCAGTACTTC.